The 21 T cell receptor beta chains below come from one sample, sequenced in a study of technical replicates of blood from a handful of donors. The table came from immunoSEQ multiplex PCR; TCRdb's copy has only in-frame clones and leaves some out. The table shows approximately 85,000 clones, with 94% occurring only once. The sample consisted of T cells isolated from PBMCs. The receptors were gathered from a human donor in good health.

V usage is TRBV10-1 and J usage is TRBJ2-2, with a possible D match to TRBD2 (6 bases). V lost 6 bases and J 2 bases, leaving 13 bases between the germline ends. The CDR3 loop spans 15 amino acids. Per the germline V gene, CDR1 is WNHNN and CDR2 is SYGVQD (reference sequence). The CDR3 region is CASSAGTLNTGELFF. CDR3 sequence (DNA): TGCGCCAGCAGCGCTGGGACTCTTAACACCGGGGAGCTGTTTTTT.

This clone was observed a single time. V gene TRBV6-6 combines with J gene TRBJ1-6; the D gene is possibly TRBD1 (5 bases). V lost 8 bases, J lost 6 bases, and 14 bases lay in between. Germline loops: CDR1 MNHNY, CDR2 SVGAGI (reference sequence). The CDR3 runs to 14 residues. The CDR3 DNA reads as TGTGCCAGCTGCCCCAGGGCCCCTAATTCACCCCTCCACTTT. Translation gives CASCPRAPNSPLHF.

V and J are TRBV5-5 and TRBJ2-7; 11 bases map to TRBD1. With V trimmed by 4 bases and J by 3 bases, 6 bases remained unmatched. The CDR3 length is 15 residues. CDR1 is SGHKS and CDR2 is YYEKEE in the germline V gene (reference sequence). CDR3 loop: CASSMAGTGGYEQYF. Written as DNA, the CDR3 is TGTGCCAGCAGCATGGCCGGGACAGGGGGCTACGAGCAGTACTTC.

The chain combines TRBV9 with TRBJ2-1; D may be TRBD2 (6 bases). The CDR3 covers 14 residues. V lost 0 bases and J lost 15, with 19 bases in between. Germline-derived CDR1 and CDR2 are SGDLS and YYNGEE. The CDR3 DNA reads TGTGCCAGCAGCGTAGCGGGCCCGGGCGGGAAGGTGTTCTTC. Translated: CASSVAGPGGKVFF.

This chain uses TRBV27 with TRBJ2-7; 7 nucleotides match TRBD2. This CDR3 is 16 amino acids long. V lost 0 bases, J lost 2 bases, and 7 bases stayed unmatched. Looked up from germline, CDR1 is MNHEY and CDR2 is SMNVEV (reference sequence). CDR3 in amino acids: CASSLSGTGGTYEQYF. The CDR3, as DNA: TGTGCCAGCAGTTTATCGGGAACCGGGGGGACCTACGAGCAGTACTTC.

This chain uses TRBV6-5 with TRBJ1-4, with no clear D. This CDR3 has 16 amino acids. Germline V lookup: CDR1 MNHEY, CDR2 SVGAGI. V was cut by 4 bases and J by 5 bases, with 17 bases left in between. CDR3 region: CASSSGARGANEKLFF. CDR3 DNA sequence: TGTGCCAGCAGTTCCGGTGCCCGGGGAGCAAATGAAAAACTGTTTTTT.

The chain combines TRBV19 with TRBJ2-5; 9 bases are shared with TRBD1. The CDR3 is 16 amino acids. J lost 5 bases, V lost 7 bases, and 14 bases had no gene match. CDR1 and CDR2 from the germline V gene are LNHDA and SQIVND (reference sequence). The CDR3 DNA follows: TGTGCCAGTACACGAACCTCCGGGACAGGGATGGAGACCCAGTACTTC. Translation: CASTRTSGTGMETQYF.

The chain couples TRBV2 to TRBJ2-2; maybe TRBD1 (5 bases). The CDR3 extends over 16 amino acids. Trimming left V 3 bases short and J 5 bases short, with 16 bases between. CDR1 is SNHLY, CDR2 FYNNEI, per germline. In nucleotides, the CDR3 is TGTGCCAGCAGTGATCTACAGGCCTTGGGAACCGGGGAGCTGTTTTTT. This gives the protein CASSDLQALGTGELFF.

The V gene is TRBV5-4, the J gene TRBJ2-5, with TRBD1 matching over 7 bases. V lost 1 base, J lost 1 base, and 4 bases stayed unmatched. The CDR3 has 15 residues. Germline CDR1 and CDR2: SGHNT and YYREEE (reference sequence). The CDR3 DNA sequence: TGTGCCAGCAGCTTGAACAGGGGATCCCAAGAGACCCAGTACTTC. Protein: CASSLNRGSQETQYF. Full variable domain (remainder filled in from reference TRBV5-4 and TRBJ2-5): ETGVTQSPTHLIKTRGQQVTLRCSSQSGHNTVSWYQQALGQGPQFIFQYYREEENGRGNFPPRFSGLQFPNYSSELNVNALELDDSALYLCASSLNRGSQETQYFGPGTRLLVL.

The rearrangement links TRBV28 to TRBJ1-5, with 8 nucleotides matching TRBD1. Germline lookup yields CDR1 MDHEN and CDR2 SYDVKM. This CDR3 is built from 22 residues. With V trimmed by 6 bases and J by 3 bases, 28 bases remained unmatched. CDR3 nucleotide sequence: TGTGCCAGCAGCGTATATACCAGCAAAAGTGGCGCAAGGACAGGGCTCAATCAGCCCCAGCATTTT. It yields the protein CASSVYTSKSGARTGLNQPQHF.

The CDR3 sequence is CSVPKLAGGEGEQYF. CDR3 nucleotide sequence: TGCAGCGTCCCAAAACTAGCGGGAGGGGAAGGCGAGCAGTACTTC. V is TRBV29-1 and J is TRBJ2-7, with TRBD2 identical over 13 bases. Germline V gene sequence: CDR1 SQVTM, CDR2 ANQGSEA. V lost 6 bases, J lost 6 bases, and 11 bases stayed unmatched. The length of the CDR3 is 15 residues.

The V and J genes are TRBV6-5 and TRBJ2-1; TRBD1 matches 8 bases. The CDR3 is 15 amino acids. The junction had 17 bases not matched to a gene; V was cut back by 11 bases and J by 8 bases. CDR1 is MNHEY and CDR2 is SVGAGI in the germline V gene. CDR3 residues: CAARHSGTGRDEQFF. DNA for the CDR3: TGTGCCGCGAGACATTCCGGGACAGGAAGGGATGAGCAGTTCTTC.

This clone appeared a single time. The gene calls are TRBV19 and TRBJ2-1, with D unresolved. This CDR3 region has 12 residues. Germline V CDR1 and CDR2: LNHDA, SQIVND (reference sequence). Trimming left V 3 bases short and J 6 bases short, with 6 bases between. The CDR3 reads CASSIVGNEQFF. CDR3 in DNA: TGTGCCAGTAGTATTGTCGGCAATGAGCAGTTCTTC.

This clone came up once. The chain couples TRBV5-1 to TRBJ2-3; D gene unclear. Trimming removed 5 bases at V and 2 bases at J, with 15 bases between. CDR3 length equals 15 residues. Germline values: CDR1 SGHRS, CDR2 YFSETQ. The CDR3 sequence is CASSSGHPLTDTQYF. The CDR3 DNA reads as TGCGCCAGCAGTTCAGGCCACCCCCTCACAGATACGCAGTATTTT.

The gene calls are TRBV30 and TRBJ2-1; TRBD2 might be the D (7 bases). V was cut by 4 bases and J by 6 bases, with 16 bases left in between. CDR3 length equals 14 residues. Germline lookup yields CDR1 GTSNPN and CDR2 SVGIG (reference sequence). This CDR3 reads CAWTLGGGANEQFF. DNA of the CDR3: TGTGCCTGGACCCTGGGGGGGGGCGCCAATGAGCAGTTCTTC.

The gene calls are TRBV4-1 and TRBJ2-3; D possibly corresponds to TRBD2 (5 bases). The V gene lost 8 bases and the J gene lost 2 bases, with 14 bases spanning the gap. Germline V CDR1 and CDR2: MGHRA, YSYEKL. The length of the CDR3 is 14 residues. The CDR3 reads CASGQAETTDTQYF. The CDR3 DNA sequence: TGCGCCAGCGGGCAAGCGGAGACCACAGATACGCAGTATTTT.

This clone was picked up one time. The chain combines TRBV5-1 with TRBJ1-2; perhaps TRBD1 as D (6 bases). The CDR3 sequence is 13 residues long. Per germline, CDR1 SGHRS and CDR2 YFSETQ. The germline V and J ends were trimmed by 4 bases and 8 bases, with 15 bases remaining between them. CDR3 DNA sequence: TGCGCCAGCAGCGTAAACAGGGCTGAAGGCTACACCTTC. Amino acids: CASSVNRAEGYTF.

CDR3 nucleotides: TGTGCCAGCAGCTTGAGCGAATCCGAGACCCAGTACTTC. The encoded protein is CASSLSESETQYF. V usage is TRBV7-6 and J usage is TRBJ2-5, with no clear D. Germline values: CDR1 SGHVS, CDR2 FNYEAQ. CDR3 length equals 13 residues. Trimming stripped 3 bases from V and 5 bases from J, with 10 bases between.

The rearrangement links TRBV29-1 to TRBJ2-7, with 13 bases fitting TRBD2. The CDR3 totals 15 residues. V lost 1 base, J lost 1 base, and 1 base stayed unmatched. From germline, CDR1 is SQVTM and CDR2 ANQGSEA. CDR3 protein: CSVEGGLAGSYEQYF. In DNA, the CDR3 is TGCAGCGTTGAAGGGGGACTAGCGGGGTCCTACGAGCAGTACTTC.

The chain recombines TRBV9 with TRBJ2-2; 15 nucleotides align to TRBD2. The V and J ends lost 0 bases and 8 bases, in that order; junction bases with no gene match: 14. The length of the CDR3 is 20 residues. CDR1 and CDR2 from the germline V gene are SGDLS and YYNGEE. This CDR3 reads CASSVAPPGLAGGTRGELFF. The CDR3 DNA reads as TGTGCCAGCAGCGTAGCCCCGCCGGGACTAGCGGGAGGTACAAGAGGGGAGCTGTTTTTT.

The V call is TRBV19, the J call TRBJ2-7, with D tentatively TRBD1 (6 bases). The germline V and J ends were trimmed by 3 bases and 0 bases, with 12 bases remaining between them. This CDR3 is 15 amino acids long. Germline V CDR1 and CDR2: LNHDA, SQIVND (reference sequence). CDR3 sequence reads: CASSIQGTSSYEQYF. The CDR3 nucleotides read TGTGCCAGTAGTATCCAGGGGACAAGCTCCTACGAGCAGTACTTC.